This TCR beta chain originates from a study of breast tumors, draining lymph nodes, adjacent tissues. Broader study findings: Compared with lymph nodes, tumors were less diverse; compared with nontumor tissue, more.

One entry per CDR3 protein results from TCRdb running MiXCR on the multiplex PCR reads. The sample has around 43,000 distinct CDR3 sequences, more than 20% seen once. Germline values: CDR1 SGHDT, CDR2 YYEEEE. This CDR3 has 17 residues. This clonotype showed up many times. Its antigen is currently unknown. One end of the junction varies from germline; a read error may be responsible. Sequencing was done on a sample of breast tumor tissue. The chain links TRBV5-6 to TRBJ1-6; 7 nucleotides align to TRBD1. This TCR came from a female donor with breast cancer. Some clones in this sample may be carry-over from other donors' samples. The CDR3 DNA reads as TGTGCCAGCAGCTTTTGGACAGGAACCTCCCATAATTCACTCCTCCACTTT. This codes for CASSFWTGTSHNSLLHF.